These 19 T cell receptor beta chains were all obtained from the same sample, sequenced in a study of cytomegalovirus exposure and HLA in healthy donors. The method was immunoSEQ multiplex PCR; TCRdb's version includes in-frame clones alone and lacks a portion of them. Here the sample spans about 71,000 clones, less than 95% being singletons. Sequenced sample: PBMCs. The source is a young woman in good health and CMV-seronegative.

The CDR3 DNA reads as TGTGCCAGCAGCTTAACAGGGGGCGCAATTAATGAGCAGTTCTTC. As protein: CASSLTGGAINEQFF. The chain is built from TRBV7-2 and TRBJ2-1; 9 bases are shared with TRBD1. The CDR3 loop spans 15 amino acids. Germline V gene sequence: CDR1 SGHTA, CDR2 FQGNSA. V gave up 2 bases and J gave up 7 bases; unmatched junction bases: 6. Using reference TRBV7-2 and TRBJ2-1 for the parts outside the CDR3, the full variable domain is GAGVSQSPSNKVTEKGKDVELRCDPISGHTALYWYRQSLGQGLEFLIYFQGNSAPDKSGLPSDRFSAERTGGSVSTLTIQRTQQEDSAVYLCASSLTGGAINEQFFGPGTRLTVL.

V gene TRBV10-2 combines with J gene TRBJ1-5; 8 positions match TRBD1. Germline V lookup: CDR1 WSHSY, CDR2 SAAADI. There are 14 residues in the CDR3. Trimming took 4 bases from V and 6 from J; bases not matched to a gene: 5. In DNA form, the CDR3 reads TGCGCCAGCAGTGGTACAGGGGGAAGTCAGCCCCAGCATTTT. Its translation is CASSGTGGSQPQHF.

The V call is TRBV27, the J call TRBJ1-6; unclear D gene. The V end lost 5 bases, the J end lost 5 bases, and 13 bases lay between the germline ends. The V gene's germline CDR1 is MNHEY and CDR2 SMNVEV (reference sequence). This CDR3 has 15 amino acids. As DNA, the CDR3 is TGTGCCAGCAGTCGACAACTCCCAGATAATTCACCCCTCCACTTT. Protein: CASSRQLPDNSPLHF.

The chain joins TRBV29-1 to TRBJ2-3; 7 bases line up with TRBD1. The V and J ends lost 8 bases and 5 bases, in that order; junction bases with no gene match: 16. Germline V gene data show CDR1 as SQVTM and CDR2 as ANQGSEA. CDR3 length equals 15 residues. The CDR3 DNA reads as TGCAGCCCAACCCTCGTAGGCCCAGGGGGAGATACGCAGTATTTT. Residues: CSPTLVGPGGDTQYF.

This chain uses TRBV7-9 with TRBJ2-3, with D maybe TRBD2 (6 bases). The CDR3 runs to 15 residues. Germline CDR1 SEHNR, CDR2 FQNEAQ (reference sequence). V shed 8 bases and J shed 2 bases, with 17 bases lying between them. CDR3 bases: TGTGCCAGCGTCCTCGGGAGTCAGCACACAGATACGCAGTATTTT. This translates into CASVLGSQHTDTQYF.

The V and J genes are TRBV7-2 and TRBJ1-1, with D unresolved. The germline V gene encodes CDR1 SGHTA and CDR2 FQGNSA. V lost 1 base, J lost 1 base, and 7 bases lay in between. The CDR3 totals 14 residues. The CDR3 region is CASSLGPANTEAFF. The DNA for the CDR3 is TGTGCCAGCAGCTTAGGGCCCGCGAACACTGAAGCTTTCTTT.

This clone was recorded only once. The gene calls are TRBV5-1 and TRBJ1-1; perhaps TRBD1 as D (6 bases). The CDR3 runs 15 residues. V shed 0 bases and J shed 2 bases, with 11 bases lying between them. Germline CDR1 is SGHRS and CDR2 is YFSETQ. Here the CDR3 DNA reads TGCGCCAGCAGCTTGGGGACAGAATTTAACACTGAAGCTTTCTTT. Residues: CASSLGTEFNTEAFF.

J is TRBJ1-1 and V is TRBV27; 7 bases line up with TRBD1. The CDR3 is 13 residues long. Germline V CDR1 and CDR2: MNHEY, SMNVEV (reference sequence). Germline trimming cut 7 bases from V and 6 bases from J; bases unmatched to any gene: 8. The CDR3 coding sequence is TGTGCCAGCATGCACAGGGGTAGGTCTGAAGCTTTCTTT. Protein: CASMHRGRSEAFF.

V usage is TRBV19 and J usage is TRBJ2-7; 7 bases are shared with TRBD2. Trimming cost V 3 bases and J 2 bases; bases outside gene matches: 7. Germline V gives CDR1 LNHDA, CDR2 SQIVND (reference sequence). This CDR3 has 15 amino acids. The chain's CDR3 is CASSIKGGSAYEQYF. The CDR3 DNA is TGTGCCAGTAGTATTAAAGGCGGGAGCGCCTACGAGCAGTACTTC.

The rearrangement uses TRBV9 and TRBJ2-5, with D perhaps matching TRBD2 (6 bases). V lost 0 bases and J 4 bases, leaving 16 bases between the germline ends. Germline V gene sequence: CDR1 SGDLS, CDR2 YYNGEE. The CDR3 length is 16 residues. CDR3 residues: CASSVEGGVLGETQYF. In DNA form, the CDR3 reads TGTGCCAGCAGCGTAGAGGGCGGGGTGTTAGGAGAGACCCAGTACTTC.

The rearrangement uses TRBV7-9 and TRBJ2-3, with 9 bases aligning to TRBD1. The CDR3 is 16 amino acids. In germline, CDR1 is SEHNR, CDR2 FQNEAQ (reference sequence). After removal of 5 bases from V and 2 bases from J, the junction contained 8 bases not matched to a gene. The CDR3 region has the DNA TGTGCCAGCAGCCCCCGGGACAGGGCCGTCACAGATACGCAGTATTTT. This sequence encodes CASSPRDRAVTDTQYF.

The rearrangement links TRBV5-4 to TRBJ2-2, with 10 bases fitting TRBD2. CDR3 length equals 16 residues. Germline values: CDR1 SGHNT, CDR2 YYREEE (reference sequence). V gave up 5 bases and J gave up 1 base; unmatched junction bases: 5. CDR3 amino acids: CASSRLAGLNTGELFF. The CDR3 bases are TGTGCCAGCAGTAGACTAGCGGGCTTGAACACCGGGGAGCTGTTTTTT.

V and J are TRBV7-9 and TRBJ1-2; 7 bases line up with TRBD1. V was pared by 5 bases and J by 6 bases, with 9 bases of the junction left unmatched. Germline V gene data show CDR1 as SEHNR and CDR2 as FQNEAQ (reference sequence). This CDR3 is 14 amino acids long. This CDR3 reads CASSLLTGKDGYTF. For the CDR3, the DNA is TGTGCCAGCAGCCTGTTGACAGGGAAAGATGGCTACACCTTC. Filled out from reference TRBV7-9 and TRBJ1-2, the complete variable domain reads DTGVSQNPRHKITKRGQNVTFRCDPISEHNRLYWYRQTLGQGPEFLTYFQNEAQLEKSRLLSDRFSAERPKGSFSTLEIQRTEQGDSAMYLCASSLLTGKDGYTFGSGTRLTVV.

CDR3 residues: CASSETGNNQPQHF. CDR3 DNA sequence: TGTGCCAGCAGCGAGACAGGCAACAATCAGCCCCAGCATTTT. The V call is TRBV28, the J call TRBJ1-5, with TRBD1 as a possible D gene (6 bases). Trimming took off 6 bases at V and 3 bases at J, with 12 bases between the two ends. In germline, CDR1 is MDHEN, CDR2 SYDVKM. CDR3 length: 14 amino acids.

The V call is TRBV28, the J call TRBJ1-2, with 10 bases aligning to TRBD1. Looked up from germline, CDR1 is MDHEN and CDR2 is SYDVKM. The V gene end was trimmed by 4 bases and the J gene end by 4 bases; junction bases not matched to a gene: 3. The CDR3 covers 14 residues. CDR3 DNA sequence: TGTGCCAGCAGTTCGGGACAGGGGACCTATGGCTACACCTTC. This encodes CASSSGQGTYGYTF.

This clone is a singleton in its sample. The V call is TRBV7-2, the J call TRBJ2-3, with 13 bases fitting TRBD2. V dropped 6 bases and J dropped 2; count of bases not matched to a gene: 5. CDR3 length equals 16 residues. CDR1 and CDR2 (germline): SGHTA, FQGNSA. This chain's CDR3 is CASSRLAGGNTDTQYF. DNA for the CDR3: TGTGCCAGCAGTCGACTAGCGGGGGGCAACACAGATACGCAGTATTTT.

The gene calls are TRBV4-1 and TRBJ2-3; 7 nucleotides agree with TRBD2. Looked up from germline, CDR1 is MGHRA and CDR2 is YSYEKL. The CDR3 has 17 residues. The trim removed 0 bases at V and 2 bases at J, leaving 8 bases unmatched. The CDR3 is CASSQEFSGTTTDTQYF. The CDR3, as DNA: TGCGCCAGCAGCCAAGAGTTTTCAGGGACTACCACAGATACGCAGTATTTT.

The DNA of the CDR3 is TGCAGCGTTAGATCGGGAGGGGACGAGACCCAGTACTTC. Encoded protein: CSVRSGGDETQYF. This sequence joins TRBV29-1 and TRBJ2-5; 8 bases are shared with TRBD2. Germline V gene data show CDR1 as SQVTM and CDR2 as ANQGSEA. This CDR3 contains 13 residues. With 5 bases clipped from V and 5 bases from J, the junction kept 7 bases outside the gene matches.

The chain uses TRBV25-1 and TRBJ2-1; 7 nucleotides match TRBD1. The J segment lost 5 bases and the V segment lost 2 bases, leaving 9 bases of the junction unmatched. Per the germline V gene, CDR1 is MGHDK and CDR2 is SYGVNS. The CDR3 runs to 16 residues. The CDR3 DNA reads TGTGCCAGCAGTGAACCCTCGGGGACAGAGGACAATGAGCAGTTCTTC. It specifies CASSEPSGTEDNEQFF.